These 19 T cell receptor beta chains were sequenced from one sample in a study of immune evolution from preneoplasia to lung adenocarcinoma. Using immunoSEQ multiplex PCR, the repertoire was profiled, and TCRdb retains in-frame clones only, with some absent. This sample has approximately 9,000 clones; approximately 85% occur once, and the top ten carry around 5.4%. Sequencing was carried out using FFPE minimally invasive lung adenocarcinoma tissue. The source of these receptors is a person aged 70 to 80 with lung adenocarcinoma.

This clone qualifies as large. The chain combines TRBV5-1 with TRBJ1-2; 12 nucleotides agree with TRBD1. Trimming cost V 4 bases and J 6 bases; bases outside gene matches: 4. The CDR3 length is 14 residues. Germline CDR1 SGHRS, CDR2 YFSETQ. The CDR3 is CASSTGTGGDGYTF. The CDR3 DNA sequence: TGCGCCAGCAGCACCGGGACAGGGGGCGATGGCTACACCTTC.

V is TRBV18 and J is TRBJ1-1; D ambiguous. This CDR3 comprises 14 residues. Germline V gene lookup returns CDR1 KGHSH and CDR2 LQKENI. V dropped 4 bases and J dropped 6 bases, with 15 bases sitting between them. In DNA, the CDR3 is TGTGCCAGCTCACTAGCCGGGATCCGGGCTGAAGCTTTCTTT. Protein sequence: CASSLAGIRAEAFF.

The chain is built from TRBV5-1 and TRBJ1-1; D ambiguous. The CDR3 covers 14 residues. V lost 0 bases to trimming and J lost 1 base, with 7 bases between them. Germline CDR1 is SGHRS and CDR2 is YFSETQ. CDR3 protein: CASSLDAANTEAFF. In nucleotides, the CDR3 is TGCGCCAGCAGCTTGGACGCAGCGAACACTGAAGCTTTCTTT.

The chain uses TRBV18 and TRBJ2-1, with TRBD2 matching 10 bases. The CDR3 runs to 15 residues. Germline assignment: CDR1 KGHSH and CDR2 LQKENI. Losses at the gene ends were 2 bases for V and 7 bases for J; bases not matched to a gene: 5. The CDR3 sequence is CASSPSSGGANEQFF. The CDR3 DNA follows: TGTGCCAGCTCACCATCAAGCGGGGGGGCTAATGAGCAGTTCTTC.

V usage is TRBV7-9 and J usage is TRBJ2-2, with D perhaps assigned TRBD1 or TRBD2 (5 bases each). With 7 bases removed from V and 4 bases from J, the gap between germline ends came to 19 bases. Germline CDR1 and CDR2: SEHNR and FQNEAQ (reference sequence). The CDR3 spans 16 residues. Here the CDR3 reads CASTNYGAAGTGELFF. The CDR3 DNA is TGTGCCAGCACTAATTACGGGGCCGCGGGCACCGGGGAGCTGTTTTTT.

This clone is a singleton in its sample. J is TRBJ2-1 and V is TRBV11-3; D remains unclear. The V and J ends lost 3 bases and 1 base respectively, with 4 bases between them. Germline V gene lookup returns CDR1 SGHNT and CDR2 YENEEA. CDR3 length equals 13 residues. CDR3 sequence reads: CASSFGSYNEQFF. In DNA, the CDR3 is TGTGCCAGCAGCTTCGGATCCTACAATGAGCAGTTCTTC.

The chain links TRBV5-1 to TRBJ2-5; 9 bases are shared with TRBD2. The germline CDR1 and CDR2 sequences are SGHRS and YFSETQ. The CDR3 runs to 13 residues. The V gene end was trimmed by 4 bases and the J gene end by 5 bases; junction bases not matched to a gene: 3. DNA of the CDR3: TGCGCCAGCAGCGCGGGGGGGCCGGAGACCCAGTACTTC. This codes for CASSAGGPETQYF. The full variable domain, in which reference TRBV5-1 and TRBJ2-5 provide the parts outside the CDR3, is KAGVTQTPRYLIKTRGQQVTLSCSPISGHRSVSWYQQTPGQGLQFLFEYFSETQRNKGNFPGRFSGRQFSNSRSEMNVSTLELGDSALYLCASSAGGPETQYFGPGTRLLVL.

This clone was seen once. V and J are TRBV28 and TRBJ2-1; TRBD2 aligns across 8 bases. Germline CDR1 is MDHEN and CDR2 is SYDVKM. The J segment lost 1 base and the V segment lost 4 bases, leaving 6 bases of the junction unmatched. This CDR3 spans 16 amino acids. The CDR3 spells CASSSGGAGSYNEQFF. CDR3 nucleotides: TGTGCCAGCAGTTCCGGGGGGGCGGGGTCCTACAATGAGCAGTTCTTC.

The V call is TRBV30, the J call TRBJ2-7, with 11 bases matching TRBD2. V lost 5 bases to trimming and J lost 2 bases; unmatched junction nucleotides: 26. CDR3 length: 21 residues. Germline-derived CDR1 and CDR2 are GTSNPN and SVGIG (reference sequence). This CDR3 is CAWGFGNSGGAYRAFPYEQYF. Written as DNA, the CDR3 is TGTGCCTGGGGTTTTGGCAATAGCGGGGGGGCTTATCGAGCGTTTCCCTACGAGCAGTACTTC.

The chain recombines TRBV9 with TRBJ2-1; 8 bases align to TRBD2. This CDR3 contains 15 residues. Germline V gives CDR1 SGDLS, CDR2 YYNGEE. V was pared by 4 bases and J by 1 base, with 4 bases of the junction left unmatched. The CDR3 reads CASSSAGDSYNEQFF. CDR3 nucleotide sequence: TGTGCCAGCAGCTCAGCGGGAGATTCCTACAATGAGCAGTTCTTC.

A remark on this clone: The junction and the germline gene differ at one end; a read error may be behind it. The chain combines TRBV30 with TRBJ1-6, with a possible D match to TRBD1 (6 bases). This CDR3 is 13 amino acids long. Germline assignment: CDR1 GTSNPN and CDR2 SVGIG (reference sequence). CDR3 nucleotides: TGTGCCGGGAGGGGGGAGTATAATTCACCCCTCCACTTT. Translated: CAGRGEYNSPLHF.

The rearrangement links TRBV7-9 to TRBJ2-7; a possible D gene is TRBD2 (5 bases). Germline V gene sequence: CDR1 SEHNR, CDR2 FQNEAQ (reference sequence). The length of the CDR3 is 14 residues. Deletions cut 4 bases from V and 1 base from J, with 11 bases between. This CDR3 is CASSSGPGSYEQYF. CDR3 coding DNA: TGTGCCAGCAGCTCTGGACCGGGGTCCTACGAGCAGTACTTC.

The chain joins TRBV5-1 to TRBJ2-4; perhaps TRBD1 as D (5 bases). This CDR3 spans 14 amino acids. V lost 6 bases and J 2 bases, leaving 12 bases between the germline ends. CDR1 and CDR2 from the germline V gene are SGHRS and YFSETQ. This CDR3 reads CASTLGQSKNIQYF. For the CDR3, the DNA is TGCGCCAGCACCCTGGGGCAGTCCAAAAACATTCAGTACTTC.

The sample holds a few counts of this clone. The DNA of the CDR3 is TGTGCCAGCGTGTCCGGGCCCTACAATGAGCAGTTCTTC. It specifies CASVSGPYNEQFF. The V call is TRBV6-6, the J call TRBJ2-1, with D hard to call. Germline-derived CDR1 and CDR2 are MNHNY and SVGAGI (reference sequence). CDR3 length: 13 amino acids. V shed 8 bases and J shed 2 bases, with 10 bases lying between them.

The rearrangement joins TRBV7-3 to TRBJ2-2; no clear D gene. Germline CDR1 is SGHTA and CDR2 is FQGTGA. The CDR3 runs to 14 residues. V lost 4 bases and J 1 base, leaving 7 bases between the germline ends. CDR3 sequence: CASSYRQNTGELFF. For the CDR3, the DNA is TGTGCCAGCAGCTACCGACAGAACACCGGGGAGCTGTTTTTT. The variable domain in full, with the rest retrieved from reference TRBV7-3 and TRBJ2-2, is GAGVSQTPSNKVTEKGKYVELRCDPISGHTALYWYRQSLGQGPEFLIYFQGTGAADDSGLPNDRFFAVRPEGSVSTLKIQRTERGDSAVYLCASSYRQNTGELFFGEGSRLTVL.

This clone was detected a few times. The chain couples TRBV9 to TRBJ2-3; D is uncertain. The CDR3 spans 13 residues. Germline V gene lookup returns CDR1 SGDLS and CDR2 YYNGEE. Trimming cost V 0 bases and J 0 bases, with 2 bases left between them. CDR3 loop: CASSVGSTDTQYF. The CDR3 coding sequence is TGTGCCAGCAGCGTAGGTAGCACAGATACGCAGTATTTT.

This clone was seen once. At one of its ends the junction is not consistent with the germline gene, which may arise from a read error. This chain's CDR3 is CASSVTSGGNYEQYF. The CDR3 DNA follows: TGTGCCAGCAGCGTAACTAGCGGGGGGAACTACGAGCAGTACTTC. This chain connects TRBV7-3 to TRBJ2-7, with 12 bases identical to TRBD2. Germline V gene data show CDR1 as SGHTA and CDR2 as FQGTGA. The CDR3 has 15 residues.

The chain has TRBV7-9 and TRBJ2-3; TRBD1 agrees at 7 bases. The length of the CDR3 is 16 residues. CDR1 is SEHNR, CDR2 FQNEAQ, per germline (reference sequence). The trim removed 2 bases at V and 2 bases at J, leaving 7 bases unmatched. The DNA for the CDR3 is TGTGCCAGCAGCTTATGGGACAGACAATTCACAGATACGCAGTATTTT. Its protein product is CASSLWDRQFTDTQYF.

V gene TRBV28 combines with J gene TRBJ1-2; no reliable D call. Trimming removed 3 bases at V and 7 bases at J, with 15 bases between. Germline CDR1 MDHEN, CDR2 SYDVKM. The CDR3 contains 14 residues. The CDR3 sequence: CASSFLDGRGGYTF. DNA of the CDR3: TGTGCCAGCAGTTTCCTCGACGGGAGAGGTGGCTACACCTTC.